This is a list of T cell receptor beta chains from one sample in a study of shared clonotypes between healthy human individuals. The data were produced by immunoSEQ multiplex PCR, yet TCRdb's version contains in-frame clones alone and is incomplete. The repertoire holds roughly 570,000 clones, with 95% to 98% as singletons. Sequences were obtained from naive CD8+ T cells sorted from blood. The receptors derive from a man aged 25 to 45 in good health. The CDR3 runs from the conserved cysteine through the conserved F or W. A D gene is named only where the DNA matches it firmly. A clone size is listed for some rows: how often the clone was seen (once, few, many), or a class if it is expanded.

CDR3aa: CASSWTSGSRDEQFF; CDR3nt: TGTGCCAGCAGCTGGACTAGCGGGAGTAGAGATGAGCAGTTCTTC; v_gene: TRBV2; d_gene: TRBD2; j_gene: TRBJ2-1; abundance: -
CDR3aa: CASSPRGGNTGELFF; CDR3nt: TGTGCCAGCAGCCCCCGCGGCGGGAACACCGGGGAGCTGTTTTTT; v_gene: TRBV7-8; d_gene: -; j_gene: TRBJ2-2; abundance: -
CDR3aa: CSVEGVNTGELFF; CDR3nt: TGCAGCGTTGAGGGAGTGAACACCGGGGAGCTGTTTTTT; v_gene: TRBV29-1; d_gene: -; j_gene: TRBJ2-2; abundance: -
CDR3aa: CSVAGGRTDTQYF; CDR3nt: TGCAGCGTTGCAGGCGGTCGGACAGATACGCAGTATTTT; v_gene: TRBV29-1; d_gene: -; j_gene: TRBJ2-3; abundance: -
CDR3aa: CASSKLTASGRANEQFF; CDR3nt: TGTGCCAGCAGCAAATTGACGGCTAGCGGGAGGGCCAATGAGCAGTTCTTC; v_gene: TRBV7-8; d_gene: TRBD2; j_gene: TRBJ2-1; abundance: -
CDR3aa: CASSPGEGTEAFF; CDR3nt: TGTGCCAGCAGCCCCGGGGAGGGCACTGAAGCTTTCTTT; v_gene: TRBV9; d_gene: -; j_gene: TRBJ1-1; abundance: once
CDR3aa: CASSSVRDTEAFF; CDR3nt: TGTGCCAGCAGCTCCGTTAGGGACACTGAAGCTTTCTTT; v_gene: TRBV9; d_gene: -; j_gene: TRBJ1-1; abundance: -
CDR3aa: CSVVGASRGYTF; CDR3nt: TGCAGCGTTGTCGGGGCGTCTCGTGGCTACACCTTC; v_gene: TRBV29-1; d_gene: -; j_gene: TRBJ1-2; abundance: -
CDR3aa: CASSISPSPLREQYF; CDR3nt: TGTGCCAGTAGCATCTCGCCGAGCCCCCTTCGCGAGCAGTACTTC; v_gene: TRBV19; d_gene: -; j_gene: TRBJ2-7; abundance: -
CDR3aa: CASSRDRDMNTEAFF; CDR3nt: TGTGCCAGCAGCCGGGACAGGGACATGAACACTGAAGCTTTCTTT; v_gene: TRBV6-5; d_gene: TRBD1; j_gene: TRBJ1-1; abundance: -
CDR3aa: CASRGRVYEQYF; CDR3nt: TGTGCCAGCAGAGGCCGGGTCTACGAGCAGTACTTC; v_gene: TRBV2; d_gene: -; j_gene: TRBJ2-7; abundance: -
CDR3aa: CASSLYRVGTGELFF; CDR3nt: TGTGCCAGCAGTTTGTACAGGGTAGGGACCGGGGAGCTGTTTTTT; v_gene: TRBV27; d_gene: -; j_gene: TRBJ2-2; abundance: -
CDR3aa: CASSLFLYDGNTEAFF; CDR3nt: TGCGCCAGCAGCTTGTTCCTTTACGACGGGAACACTGAAGCTTTCTTT; v_gene: TRBV5-1; d_gene: -; j_gene: TRBJ1-1; abundance: -
CDR3aa: CASSIGSGDGYTF; CDR3nt: TGTGCCAGTAGTATTGGGTCGGGAGATGGCTACACCTTC; v_gene: TRBV19; d_gene: -; j_gene: TRBJ1-2; abundance: -
CDR3aa: CSVEDLGGPTYEQYF; CDR3nt: TGCAGCGTTGAAGATCTGGGGGGCCCCACCTACGAGCAGTACTTC; v_gene: TRBV29-1; d_gene: -; j_gene: TRBJ2-7; abundance: -
CDR3aa: CSVRTAGTENYEQYF; CDR3nt: TGCAGCGTCCGGACCGCCGGGACAGAAAATTACGAGCAGTACTTC; v_gene: TRBV29-1; d_gene: TRBD1; j_gene: TRBJ2-7; abundance: -
CDR3aa: CASSYSADSYEQYF; CDR3nt: TGTGCCAGCAGTTACTCTGCGGACTCCTACGAGCAGTACTTC; v_gene: TRBV6-5; d_gene: -; j_gene: TRBJ2-7; abundance: -
CDR3aa: CASSDRRAETQYF; CDR3nt: TGTGCCAGCAGTGATAGACGAGCGGAGACCCAGTACTTC; v_gene: TRBV2; d_gene: -; j_gene: TRBJ2-5; abundance: -
CDR3aa: CASSPGEGTLETQYF; CDR3nt: TGTGCCAGCAGCCCGGGGGAAGGGACGTTGGAGACCCAGTACTTC; v_gene: TRBV11-3; d_gene: -; j_gene: TRBJ2-5; abundance: -
CDR3aa: CASSFSGLAGDEQFF; CDR3nt: TGTGCCAGCAGTTTCTCGGGTCTAGCGGGTGACGAGCAGTTCTTC; v_gene: TRBV27; d_gene: TRBD2; j_gene: TRBJ2-1; abundance: -
CDR3aa: CAWSPHASTEAFF; CDR3nt: TGTGCCTGGAGTCCCCACGCCAGCACTGAAGCTTTCTTT; v_gene: TRBV30; d_gene: -; j_gene: TRBJ1-1; abundance: few
CDR3aa: CASSSGPGTEAFF; CDR3nt: TGTGCCAGCAGTTCGGGGCCGGGGACTGAAGCTTTCTTT; v_gene: TRBV6-5; d_gene: -; j_gene: TRBJ1-1; abundance: -
CDR3aa: CAISEPGQGAYEQYF; CDR3nt: TGTGCCATCAGTGAGCCGGGACAGGGGGCCTACGAGCAGTACTTC; v_gene: TRBV10-3; d_gene: TRBD1; j_gene: TRBJ2-7; abundance: -
CDR3aa: CASRNTGYTF; CDR3nt: TGTGCCAGTAGGAACACAGGCTACACCTTC; v_gene: TRBV19; d_gene: -; j_gene: TRBJ1-2; abundance: -
CDR3aa: CASSQGEFWARGYNAQFF; CDR3nt: TGTGCCAGCAGCCAAGGAGAATTCTGGGCCCGGGGATACAATGCGCAGTTCTTC; v_gene: TRBV14; d_gene: -; j_gene: TRBJ2-1; abundance: -
CDR3aa: CASSSGLTQETQYF; CDR3nt: TGTGCCAGCAGTTCGGGACTCACCCAAGAGACCCAGTACTTC; v_gene: TRBV28; d_gene: -; j_gene: TRBJ2-5; abundance: -
CDR3aa: CASRELAGDGGLFF; CDR3nt: TGTGCCAGCAGAGAATTGGCCGGTGACGGTGGCTTGTTTTTT; v_gene: TRBV7-9; d_gene: -; j_gene: TRBJ1-4; abundance: -
CDR3aa: CASSLPDRSYGYTF; CDR3nt: TGTGCCAGCAGCTTACCCGACAGAAGCTATGGCTACACCTTC; v_gene: TRBV7-8; d_gene: -; j_gene: TRBJ1-2; abundance: -
CDR3aa: CASSQDRAVNTEAFF; CDR3nt: TGTGCCAGCAGCCAAGATCGGGCAGTGAACACTGAAGCTTTCTTT; v_gene: TRBV14; d_gene: -; j_gene: TRBJ1-1; abundance: -
CDR3aa: CASSFLTTSGSHEQYF; CDR3nt: TGTGCCAGCAGTTTTCTTACGACTAGCGGGAGCCACGAGCAGTACTTC; v_gene: TRBV27; d_gene: TRBD2; j_gene: TRBJ2-7; abundance: once
CDR3aa: CASSISWHANYGYTF; CDR3nt: TGTGCCAGCAGTATCTCTTGGCATGCTAACTATGGCTACACCTTC; v_gene: TRBV27; d_gene: -; j_gene: TRBJ1-2; abundance: -
CDR3aa: CASSATQGPLHEQYF; CDR3nt: TGTGCCAGCAGCGCAACACAGGGGCCCCTTCACGAGCAGTACTTC; v_gene: TRBV9; d_gene: TRBD1; j_gene: TRBJ2-7; abundance: -
CDR3aa: CASGGEGGEAYEQYF; CDR3nt: TGCGCCAGCGGCGGCGAGGGCGGGGAGGCCTACGAGCAGTACTTC; v_gene: TRBV10-2; d_gene: -; j_gene: TRBJ2-7; abundance: -
CDR3aa: CASSPDPSSGNTIYF; CDR3nt: TGTGCCAGCAGCCCCGACCCCAGCTCTGGAAACACCATATATTTT; v_gene: TRBV7-8; d_gene: -; j_gene: TRBJ1-3; abundance: -
CDR3aa: CASSSLLTSGANVLTF; CDR3nt: TGTGCCAGCAGCTCCCTATTGACCTCTGGGGCCAACGTCCTGACTTTC; v_gene: TRBV7-2; d_gene: -; j_gene: TRBJ2-6; abundance: once
CDR3aa: CASSYRAVETQYF; CDR3nt: TGTGCCAGCAGTTACCGAGCGGTGGAGACCCAGTACTTC; v_gene: TRBV6-5; d_gene: -; j_gene: TRBJ2-5; abundance: -
CDR3aa: CSVEEGLGREGTYNEQFF; CDR3nt: TGCAGCGTTGAAGAAGGGTTGGGCAGGGAGGGAACCTACAATGAGCAGTTCTTC; v_gene: TRBV29-1; d_gene: TRBD2; j_gene: TRBJ2-1; abundance: once